This T cell receptor (beta chain) originates from a study of human T cells and chemical hapten exposure. For the study at large: The patch tests put 0.01% DPC on the skin of the upper back and were read 6 days later. Alopecia areata, totalis or universalis was found in mostly female patients.

This CDR3 is built from 18 residues. With 0 bases clipped from V and 4 bases from J, the junction kept 11 bases outside the gene matches. Per germline, CDR1 LGHDT and CDR2 YNNKEL (reference sequence). Specified time point: pre-sensitization, week 0. Treatment denoted: therapeutic diphenylcyclopropenone sensitization with weekly scalp DPC. The template was total RNA from unfractionated whole blood. The library attached unique molecular identifiers to individual cDNA molecules. TCRdb re-called the RACE reads through MiXCR, storing one row per CDR3 protein. The repertoire has around 110,000 distinct CDR3 sequences, 12% of them found once; the top ten carry over 1.5%.

The receptor was isolated from a woman in her forties or fifties with alopecia areata. Some clones in this sample may be carry-over from other donors' samples. V and J are TRBV3-1 and TRBJ2-5, with 10 bases matching TRBD2. The material sequenced was whole blood, taken in connection with sensitization to the hapten diphenylcyclopropenone (DPC). CDR3 sequence: CASSQEYSGRARRETQYF. The CDR3 DNA reads TGTGCCAGCAGCCAAGAGTACAGCGGGAGGGCCCGTCGAGAGACCCAGTACTTC.